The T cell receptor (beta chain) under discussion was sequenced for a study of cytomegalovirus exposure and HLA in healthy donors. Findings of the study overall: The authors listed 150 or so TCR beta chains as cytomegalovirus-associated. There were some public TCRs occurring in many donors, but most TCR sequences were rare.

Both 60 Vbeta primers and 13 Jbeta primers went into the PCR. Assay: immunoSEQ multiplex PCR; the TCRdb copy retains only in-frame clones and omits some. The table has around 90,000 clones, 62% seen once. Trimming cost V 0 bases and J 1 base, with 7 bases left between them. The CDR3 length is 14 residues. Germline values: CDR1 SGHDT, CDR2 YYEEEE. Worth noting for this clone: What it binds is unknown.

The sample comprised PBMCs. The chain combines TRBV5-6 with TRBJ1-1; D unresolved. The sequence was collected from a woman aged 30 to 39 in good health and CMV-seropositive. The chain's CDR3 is CASSLAAPNTEAFF. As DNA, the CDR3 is TGTGCCAGCAGCTTGGCTGCGCCGAACACTGAAGCTTTCTTT.